A single sample gave rise to the 30 T cell receptor beta chains below, sequenced in a study of shared clonotypes between healthy human individuals. Produced via immunoSEQ multiplex PCR; TCRdb's table is partial and in-frame only. This sample has over a million clones; 75% to 80% occur once, and the top ten carry about 0.52%. Sequencing input: memory CD4+ T cells from PBMCs. Noted subset: CD45RA-negative fraction. Receptor source: a man in his late teens or twenties in good health. Some clones in this sample may be carry-over from other donors' samples.

The V call is TRBV18, the J call TRBJ2-4; 7 bases align to TRBD2. V gave up 5 bases and J gave up 6 bases; unmatched junction bases: 7. CDR3 length: 14 amino acids. From germline, CDR1 is KGHSH and CDR2 LQKENI. In nucleotides, the CDR3 is TGTGCCAGCTCAGAAAAGCGGGATGTAAACATTCAGTACTTC. This sequence encodes CASSEKRDVNIQYF.

The V call is TRBV27, the J call TRBJ2-3; D ambiguous. V lost 4 bases to trimming and J lost 4 bases, with 15 bases between them. The CDR3 extends over 15 amino acids. Germline CDR1 and CDR2: MNHEY and SMNVEV (reference sequence). CDR3 coding DNA: TGTGCCAGCAGTTCCAGTGGAAATATGGCAGATACGCAGTATTTT. This encodes CASSSSGNMADTQYF.

This clone appeared a few times. J is TRBJ2-4 and V is TRBV2; D not certain. The V end was cut by 8 bases, the J end by 8 bases, with 19 bases between. Germline CDR1 SNHLY, CDR2 FYNNEI. The CDR3 sequence is 14 residues long. DNA for the CDR3: TGTGCCAGCGTCGACTCCGTTCAAGATTACATTCAGTACTTC. Its protein product is CASVDSVQDYIQYF.

V is TRBV5-1 and J is TRBJ2-7; 8 bases are shared with TRBD1. The CDR3 is made up of 14 amino acids. Germline CDR1 reads SGHRS; CDR2 reads YFSETQ. J was trimmed by 2 bases and V by 3 bases; bases with no gene match: 4. CDR3 nucleotides: TGCGCCAGCAGCTCTGGGGACAGGCCCTACGAGCAGTACTTC. Protein: CASSSGDRPYEQYF.

The V and J genes are TRBV28 and TRBJ2-7, with 9 bases identical to TRBD2. Looked up from germline, CDR1 is MDHEN and CDR2 is SYDVKM. The CDR3 totals 14 residues. The junction had 9 bases not matched to a gene; V was cut back by 6 bases and J by 6 bases. In nucleotides, the CDR3 is TGTGCCAGCAGCTTAGCGGGAGTCTTCCTCGAGCAGTACTTC. This gives the protein CASSLAGVFLEQYF.

The CDR3 bases are TGTGCCAGCAGTTTAGGCGGAGGTACCTACAATGAGCAGTTCTTC. Translating gives CASSLGGGTYNEQFF. The chain recombines TRBV28 with TRBJ2-1; D may be TRBD2 (5 bases). The CDR3 is made up of 15 amino acids. Trimming took off 2 bases at V and 2 bases at J, with 10 bases between the two ends. Germline lookup yields CDR1 MDHEN and CDR2 SYDVKM.

The chain recombines TRBV30 with TRBJ2-7; weak D call: TRBD2 (6 bases). The length of the CDR3 is 15 residues. Trimming removed 8 bases from V and 5 bases from J, with 25 bases in between. Looked up from germline, CDR1 is GTSNPN and CDR2 is SVGIG (reference sequence). CDR3 nucleotides: TGTGCCGGAACGCGGCGGGGCTCCTATCCCCACGAGCAGTACTTC. As protein: CAGTRRGSYPHEQYF.

The rearrangement links TRBV28 to TRBJ1-6, with unresolved D. The CDR3 extends over 12 amino acids. V lost 6 bases to trimming and J lost 9 bases, with 9 bases between them. Germline values: CDR1 MDHEN, CDR2 SYDVKM. In nucleotides, the CDR3 is TGTGCCAGCAGGCGCCCAGGTTCACCCCTCCACTTT. This sequence encodes CASRRPGSPLHF.

As concerns this clone: Other nucleotide sequences from this sample produce the same CDR3. The rearrangement joins TRBV19 to TRBJ2-1; D is undetermined. V lost 3 bases to trimming and J lost 7 bases, with 7 bases between them. This CDR3 comprises 12 residues. Germline V CDR1 and CDR2: LNHDA, SQIVND (reference sequence). This CDR3 is CASSIRVNEQFF. The CDR3 nucleotides are TGTGCCAGTAGTATCCGGGTTAATGAGCAGTTCTTC.

CDR3 nucleotide sequence: TGTGCCAGCATCCAAATGACAGGGGGCTCCTACGAGCAGTACTTC. This encodes CASIQMTGGSYEQYF. The chain joins TRBV2 to TRBJ2-7; 9 positions match TRBD1. The CDR3 has 15 residues. Trimming cost V 7 bases and J 0 bases; bases outside gene matches: 7. CDR1 is SNHLY and CDR2 is FYNNEI in the germline V gene.

The chain recombines TRBV7-8 with TRBJ1-4; D possibly corresponds to TRBD1 (6 bases). CDR1 SGHVS and CDR2 FQNEAQ come from the germline V gene. The CDR3 spans 13 residues. The V end lost 5 bases, the J end lost 5 bases, and 9 bases lay between the germline ends. DNA for the CDR3: TGTGCCAGCAGCGTCGACAGGAATGAAAAACTGTTTTTT. This translates into CASSVDRNEKLFF.

The chain employs TRBV18 and TRBJ2-7; 8 positions agree with TRBD1. The CDR3 spans 15 residues. CDR1 KGHSH and CDR2 LQKENI come from the germline V gene. Trimming took 3 bases from V and 2 from J; bases not matched to a gene: 6. CDR3 loop: CASSPPGQVPYEQYF. The DNA of the CDR3 is TGTGCCAGCTCACCGCCGGGACAGGTTCCCTACGAGCAGTACTTC.

The chain carries TRBV7-3 and TRBJ2-3, with 12 positions matching TRBD2. Per the germline V gene, CDR1 is SGHTA and CDR2 is FQGTGA. The CDR3 spans 19 residues. Trimming cost V 5 bases and J 8 bases; bases outside gene matches: 20. The CDR3 reads CASSLTSGRQYSNLGTQYF. As DNA, the CDR3 is TGTGCCAGCAGCCTGACTAGCGGGAGACAATATAGTAACTTGGGTACGCAGTATTTT.

This clone came up a few times. The chain couples TRBV18 to TRBJ1-1; 8 bases map to TRBD1. There are 15 residues in the CDR3. V was pared by 4 bases and J by 3 bases, with 7 bases of the junction left unmatched. Germline CDR1 reads KGHSH; CDR2 reads LQKENI. The CDR3 here is CASSLWTGRDTEAFF. The CDR3 DNA is TGTGCCAGCTCACTATGGACAGGGAGGGACACTGAAGCTTTCTTT.

V gene TRBV6-6 combines with J gene TRBJ2-7; D perhaps matches TRBD2 (8 bases). The CDR3 is 16 residues long. Germline values: CDR1 MNHNY, CDR2 SVGAGI (reference sequence). Trimming cost V 7 bases and J 7 bases, with 26 bases left between them. The CDR3 DNA reads as TGTGCCAGCACCGGGACAGTGGGAGGGGGCGGGGGGGAGCAGTACTTC. This translates into CASTGTVGGGGGEQYF.

This clone was counted only a few times. The genes are TRBV2 and TRBJ1-5; D not certain. The CDR3 length is 15 residues. Deletions cut 5 bases from V and 0 bases from J, with 11 bases between. CDR1 and CDR2 from the germline V gene are SNHLY and FYNNEI. As DNA, the CDR3 is TGTGCCAGCAGTCTTCTGGGGAATAGCAATCAGCCCCAGCATTTT. This sequence encodes CASSLLGNSNQPQHF.

This clone was seen a single time. V usage is TRBV5-1 and J usage is TRBJ1-4; D gene uncertain. V was pared by 7 bases and J by 3 bases, with 10 bases between. The germline V gene has CDR1 SGHRS and CDR2 YFSETQ. The CDR3 has 13 amino acids. The CDR3 spells CASHPSPNEKLFF. The CDR3 region has the DNA TGCGCCAGCCACCCGTCGCCTAATGAAAAACTGTTTTTT.

This chain joins TRBV9 and TRBJ1-1; 8 bases are shared with TRBD1. V was clipped by 3 bases and J by 7 bases; unmatched bases: 5. CDR3 length equals 13 residues. Germline lookup yields CDR1 SGDLS and CDR2 YYNGEE. In nucleotides, the CDR3 is TGTGCCAGCAGCGACCCAGGGGGCTTTGAAGCTTTCTTT. The encoded protein is CASSDPGGFEAFF.

The chain is built from TRBV5-5 and TRBJ2-5; D unresolved. V shed 1 base and J shed 5 bases, with 15 bases lying between them. CDR1 SGHKS and CDR2 YYEKEE come from the germline V gene (reference sequence). This CDR3 region has 15 residues. The CDR3 spells CASSLRGTVGETQYF. Written as DNA, the CDR3 is TGTGCCAGCAGCTTGCGTGGCACGGTGGGGGAGACCCAGTACTTC.

A single count supports this clone. The chain couples TRBV2 to TRBJ2-1, with D hard to call. Looked up from germline, CDR1 is SNHLY and CDR2 is FYNNEI. Trimming stripped 0 bases from V and 12 bases from J, with 9 bases between. This CDR3 has 12 amino acids. The CDR3 spells CASSEAEGLQFF. CDR3 DNA: TGTGCCAGCAGTGAAGCTGAAGGGTTGCAGTTCTTC.

This rearrangement joins TRBV6-5 to TRBJ1-3, with D possibly TRBD1 on 6 matching bases. The germline V gene has CDR1 MNHEY and CDR2 SVGAGI. V lost 10 bases to trimming and J lost 10 bases, with 23 bases between them. The CDR3 length is 14 residues. The CDR3 DNA reads as TGTGCCACCACTGGGTCATCCAGGGGAGGTACCATATATTTT. The encoded protein is CATTGSSRGGTIYF.

This chain uses TRBV6-1 with TRBJ1-5, with D hard to call. The CDR3 totals 15 residues. Trimming pared 2 bases from V and 4 bases from J, leaving 12 bases between. Germline V lookup: CDR1 MNHNS, CDR2 SASEGT. For the CDR3, the DNA is TGTGCCAGCAGTGAAATGGGGTCGGGAAATCAGCCCCAGCATTTT. It yields the protein CASSEMGSGNQPQHF.

Many counts were recorded for this clone. The rearrangement links TRBV9 to TRBJ2-1, with D possibly being TRBD2 (6 bases). Trimming removed 0 bases from V and 7 bases from J, with 8 bases in between. The CDR3 runs 13 residues. Germline lookup yields CDR1 SGDLS and CDR2 YYNGEE. The CDR3 protein is CASSVDRGNEQFF. In nucleotides, the CDR3 is TGTGCCAGCAGCGTAGATCGGGGGAATGAGCAGTTCTTC.

V usage is TRBV27 and J usage is TRBJ1-4, with unresolved D. V lost 9 bases to trimming and J lost 8 bases, with 16 bases between them. Germline values: CDR1 MNHEY, CDR2 SMNVEV (reference sequence). The CDR3 loop spans 13 amino acids. CDR3 residues: CASGQGGREKLFF. CDR3 DNA sequence: TGTGCCAGTGGTCAAGGCGGGCGAGAAAAACTGTTTTTT.

The chain employs TRBV19 and TRBJ1-2; D possibly corresponds to TRBD1 (6 bases). V lost 7 bases, J lost 0 bases, and 15 bases lay in between. The CDR3 runs 15 residues. Per the germline V gene, CDR1 is LNHDA and CDR2 is SQIVND (reference sequence). CDR3 nucleotide sequence: TGTGCCAGTATGGTTAGACAGGCTGCTAACTATGGCTACACCTTC. It yields the protein CASMVRQAANYGYTF.

This clone was observed a handful of times. The V gene is TRBV5-6, the J gene TRBJ2-1; the D gene is possibly TRBD1 (5 bases). Trimming removed 5 bases from V and 8 bases from J, with 17 bases in between. This CDR3 comprises 14 residues. Germline V gene lookup returns CDR1 SGHDT and CDR2 YYEEEE. CDR3 in amino acids: CASSPRALRDEQFF. For the CDR3, the DNA is TGTGCCAGCAGTCCCAGGGCCCTTCGGGATGAGCAGTTCTTC. Complete variable domain (other parts from reference TRBV5-6 and TRBJ2-1): DAGVTQSPTHLIKTRGQQVTLRCSPKSGHDTVSWYQQALGQGPQFIFQYYEEEERQRGNFPDRFSGHQFPNYSSELNVNALLLGDSALYLCASSPRALRDEQFFGPGTRLTVL.

This chain links TRBV28 with TRBJ2-3; D call uncertain. V lost 6 bases, J lost 3 bases, and 7 bases lay in between. The length of the CDR3 is 12 residues. CDR1 is MDHEN and CDR2 is SYDVKM in the germline V gene. The CDR3 DNA reads as TGTGCCAGCAGGCCTTTTACAGATACGCAGTATTTT. It is translated as CASRPFTDTQYF.

This sequence joins TRBV21-1 and TRBJ1-2; TRBD1 reflects the table's D call only, with no check against the DNA. TRBV21-1 is shown as a pseudogene. This CDR3 region has 14 residues. For the CDR3, the DNA is TGTGCCAGCAGCACCTTGACAGGGAACTATGGCTACACCTTC. Protein: CASSTLTGNYGYTF.

The gene calls are TRBV7-2 and TRBJ2-7, with a tentative D call TRBD1 (6 bases). The CDR3 sequence is 14 residues long. The germline V gene has CDR1 SGHTA and CDR2 FQGNSA. The V gene lost 1 base and the J gene lost 1 base, with 8 bases spanning the gap. CDR3 protein: CASSLGQASYEQYF. The CDR3 DNA is TGTGCCAGCAGCTTAGGACAGGCGTCCTACGAGCAGTACTTC.

A few counts support this clone. The rearrangement links TRBV7-3 to TRBJ1-1, with 7 nucleotides matching TRBD1. Germline lookup yields CDR1 SGHTA and CDR2 FQGTGA. This CDR3 region has 15 residues. V trimming: 5 bases; J trimming: 2 bases; junction bases outside the gene matches: 8. CDR3 DNA sequence: TGTGCCAGCAGCACGCACCAGGGGGAAAACACTGAAGCTTTCTTT. Translated, it gives CASSTHQGENTEAFF.